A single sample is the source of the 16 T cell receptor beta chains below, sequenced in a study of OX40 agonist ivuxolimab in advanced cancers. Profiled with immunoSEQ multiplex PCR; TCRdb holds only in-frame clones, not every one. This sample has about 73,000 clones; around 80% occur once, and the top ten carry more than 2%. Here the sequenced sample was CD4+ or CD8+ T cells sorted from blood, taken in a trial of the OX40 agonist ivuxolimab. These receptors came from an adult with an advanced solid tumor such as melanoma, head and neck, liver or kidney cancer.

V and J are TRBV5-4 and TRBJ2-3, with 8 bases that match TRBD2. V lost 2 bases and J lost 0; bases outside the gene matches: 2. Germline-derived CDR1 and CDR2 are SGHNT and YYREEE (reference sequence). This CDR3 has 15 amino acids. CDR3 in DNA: TGTGCCAGCAGCTTCGGACTAGCCAGCACAGATACGCAGTATTTT. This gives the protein CASSFGLASTDTQYF. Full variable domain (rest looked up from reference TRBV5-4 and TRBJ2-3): ETGVTQSPTHLIKTRGQQVTLRCSSQSGHNTVSWYQQALGQGPQFIFQYYREEENGRGNFPPRFSGLQFPNYSSELNVNALELDDSALYLCASSFGLASTDTQYFGPGTRLTVL.

The CDR3 DNA is TGTGCCAGCAGCTTGATTCAGGGGCCGCGTTGGGACTACGAGCAGTACTTC. Amino acid sequence: CASSLIQGPRWDYEQYF. The rearrangement links TRBV5-4 to TRBJ2-7, with D possibly being TRBD1 (6 bases). Deletions cut 1 base from V and 3 bases from J, with 20 bases between. CDR3 length equals 17 residues. Per the germline V gene, CDR1 is SGHNT and CDR2 is YYREEE (reference sequence).

As DNA, the CDR3 is TGTGCCAGCAGTTACGGAGGAATAGGCTCCTACAATGAGCAGTTCTTC. This codes for CASSYGGIGSYNEQFF. The rearrangement joins TRBV6-5 to TRBJ2-1; perhaps TRBD2 as D (5 bases). CDR1 and CDR2 (germline): MNHEY, SVGAGI. Trimming removed 2 bases at V and 0 bases at J, with 11 bases between. CDR3 size: 16 residues.

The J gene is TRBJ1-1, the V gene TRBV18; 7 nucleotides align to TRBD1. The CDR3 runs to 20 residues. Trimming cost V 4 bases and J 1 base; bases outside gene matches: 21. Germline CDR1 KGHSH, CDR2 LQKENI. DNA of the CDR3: TGTGCCAGCTCACAGAGGAGACAGGGCCCAGAGATATCGGAGAACACTGAAGCTTTCTTT. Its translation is CASSQRRQGPEISENTEAFF.

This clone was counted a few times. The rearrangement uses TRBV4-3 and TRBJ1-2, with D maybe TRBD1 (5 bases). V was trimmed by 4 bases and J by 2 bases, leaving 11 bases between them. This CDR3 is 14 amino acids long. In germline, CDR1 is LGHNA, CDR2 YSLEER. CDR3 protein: CASSRMAGNYGYTF. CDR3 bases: TGCGCCAGCAGCCGAATGGCAGGGAACTATGGCTACACCTTC.

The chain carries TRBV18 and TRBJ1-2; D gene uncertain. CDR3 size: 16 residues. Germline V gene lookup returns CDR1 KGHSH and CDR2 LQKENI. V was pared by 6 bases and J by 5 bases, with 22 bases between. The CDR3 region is CASSLQPGSQIYGYTF. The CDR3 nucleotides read TGTGCCAGCTCCCTCCAACCGGGATCTCAAATTTATGGCTACACCTTC.

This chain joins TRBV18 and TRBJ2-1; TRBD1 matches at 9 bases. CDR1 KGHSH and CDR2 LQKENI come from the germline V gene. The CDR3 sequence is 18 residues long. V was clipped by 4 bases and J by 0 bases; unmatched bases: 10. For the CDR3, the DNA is TGTGCCAGCTCACACCCCGGGACAGGGTGGGACTCCTACAATGAGCAGTTCTTC. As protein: CASSHPGTGWDSYNEQFF.

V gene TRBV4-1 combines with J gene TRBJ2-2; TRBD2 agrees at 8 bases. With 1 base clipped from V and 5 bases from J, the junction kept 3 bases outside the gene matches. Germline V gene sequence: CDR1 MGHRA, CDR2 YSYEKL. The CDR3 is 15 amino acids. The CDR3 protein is CASSQGGGRTGELFF. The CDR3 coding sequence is TGCGCCAGCAGCCAAGGGGGCGGGAGGACCGGGGAGCTGTTTTTT.

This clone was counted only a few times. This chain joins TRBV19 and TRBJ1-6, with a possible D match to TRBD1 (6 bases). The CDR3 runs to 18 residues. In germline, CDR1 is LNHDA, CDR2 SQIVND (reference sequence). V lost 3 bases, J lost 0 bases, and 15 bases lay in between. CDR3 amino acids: CASSIARQADSYNSPLHF. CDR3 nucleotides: TGTGCCAGTAGTATCGCCAGACAGGCCGACTCCTATAATTCACCCCTCCACTTT.

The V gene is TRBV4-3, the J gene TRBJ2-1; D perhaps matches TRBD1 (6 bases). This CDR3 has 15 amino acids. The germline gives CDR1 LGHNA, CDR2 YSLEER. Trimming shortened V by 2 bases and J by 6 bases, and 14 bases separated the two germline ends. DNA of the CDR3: TGCGCCAGCAGCCAACATACAGGGTCGGGCAATGAGCAGTTCTTC. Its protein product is CASSQHTGSGNEQFF.

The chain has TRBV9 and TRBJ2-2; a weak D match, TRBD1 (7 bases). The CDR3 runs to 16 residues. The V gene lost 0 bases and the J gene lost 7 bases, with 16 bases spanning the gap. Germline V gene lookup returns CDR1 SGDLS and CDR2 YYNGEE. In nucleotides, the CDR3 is TGTGCCAGCAGCGTAGCGGCAGGGGGAGGAGACGGGGAGCTGTTTTTT. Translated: CASSVAAGGGDGELFF.

The CDR3 loop is CASSLLWEGDTEAFF. DNA for the CDR3: TGTGCCAGCAGCTTACTTTGGGAGGGGGACACTGAAGCTTTCTTT. The chain uses TRBV7-6 and TRBJ1-1; D perhaps matches TRBD1 (6 bases). Deletions cut 2 bases from V and 3 bases from J, with 13 bases between. Germline CDR1 and CDR2: SGHVS and FNYEAQ. The CDR3 is made up of 15 amino acids. Together with reference TRBV7-6 and TRBJ1-1, the CDR3 gives the full variable domain: GAGVSQSPRYKVTKRGQDVALRCDPISGHVSLYWYRQALGQGPEFLTYFNYEAQQDKSGLPNDRFSAERPEGSISTLTIQRTEQRDSAMYRCASSLLWEGDTEAFFGQGTRLTVV.

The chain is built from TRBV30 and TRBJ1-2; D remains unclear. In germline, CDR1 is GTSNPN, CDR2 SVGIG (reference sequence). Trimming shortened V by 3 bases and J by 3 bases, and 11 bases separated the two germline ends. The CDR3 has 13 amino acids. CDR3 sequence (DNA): TGTGCCTGGAGCCCCCGGTCTTACTATGGCTACACCTTC. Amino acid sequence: CAWSPRSYYGYTF.

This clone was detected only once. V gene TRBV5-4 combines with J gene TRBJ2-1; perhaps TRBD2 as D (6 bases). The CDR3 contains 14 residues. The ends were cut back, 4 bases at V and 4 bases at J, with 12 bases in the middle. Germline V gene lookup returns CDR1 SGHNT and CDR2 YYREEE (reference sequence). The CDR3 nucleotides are TGTGCCAGCAGCAAGGGGACTCGGTACAATGAGCAGTTCTTC. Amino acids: CASSKGTRYNEQFF.

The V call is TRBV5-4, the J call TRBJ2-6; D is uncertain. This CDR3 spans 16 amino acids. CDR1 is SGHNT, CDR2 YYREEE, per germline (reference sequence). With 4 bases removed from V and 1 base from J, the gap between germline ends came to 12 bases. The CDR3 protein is CASSLDPSSGANVLTF. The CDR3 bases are TGTGCCAGCAGCCTGGATCCGAGTTCTGGGGCCAACGTCCTGACTTTC.

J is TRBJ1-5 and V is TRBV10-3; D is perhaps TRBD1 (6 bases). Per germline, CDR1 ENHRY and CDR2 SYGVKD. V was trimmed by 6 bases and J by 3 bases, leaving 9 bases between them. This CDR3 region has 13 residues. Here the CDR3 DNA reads TGTGCCATCAGCCGGGACACCAATCAGCCCCAGCATTTT. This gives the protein CAISRDTNQPQHF.